The 3 T cell receptor beta chains below all came from one sample that was sequenced in a study of cytomegalovirus exposure and HLA in healthy donors. Primers for the PCR totalled 60 Vbeta and 13 Jbeta. Clones were read by immunoSEQ multiplex PCR, and TCRdb kept only the in-frame ones, dropping some. The sample contains 95,000 to 150,000 clones, approximately 72% of which appear only once. Specimen: PBMCs. The receptor source for this set is a man younger than 35 in good health and CMV-seronegative.

The chain's CDR3 is CASSRAGQGLTRTEAFF. The CDR3 DNA follows: TGTGCCAGTAGTCGAGCGGGACAGGGCTTAACCCGCACTGAAGCTTTCTTT. The chain recombines TRBV19 with TRBJ1-1, with 9 nucleotides matching TRBD1. The CDR3 sequence is 17 residues long. Germline assignment: CDR1 LNHDA and CDR2 SQIVND (reference sequence). V shed 5 bases, J shed 4 bases, and the junction held 14 bases outside the gene matches.

The rearrangement joins TRBV7-9 to TRBJ2-3; tentative D call: TRBD2 (6 bases). V was pared by 4 bases and J by 4 bases, with 18 bases between. Germline-derived CDR1 and CDR2 are SEHNR and FQNEAQ (reference sequence). This CDR3 contains 16 residues. The CDR3 DNA reads as TGTGCCAGCAGCTATCACGCCACTCTAGCGCCAGATACGCAGTATTTT. Protein sequence: CASSYHATLAPDTQYF. Supplemented by reference TRBV7-9 and TRBJ2-3, the full variable domain reads DTGVSQNPRHKITKRGQNVTFRCDPISEHNRLYWYRQTLGQGPEFLTYFQNEAQLEKSRLLSDRFSAERPKGSFSTLEIQRTEQGDSAMYLCASSYHATLAPDTQYFGPGTRLTVL.

The V call is TRBV7-2, the J call TRBJ1-5, with D hard to call. Germline V lookup: CDR1 SGHTA, CDR2 FQGNSA. The CDR3 length is 13 residues. The ends were cut back, 5 bases at V and 3 bases at J, with 8 bases in the middle. Here the CDR3 reads CASSRGDNQPQHF. As DNA, the CDR3 is TGTGCCAGCAGCCGGGGAGACAATCAGCCCCAGCATTTT.